This entry is about one TCR beta chain. Its antigen is currently unknown. V lost 0 bases and J lost 4, with 14 bases in between. Germline-derived CDR1 and CDR2 are SGHNT and YYREEE (reference sequence). The CDR3 runs to 15 residues. These data belong to a study of cytomegalovirus exposure and HLA in healthy donors. In the study overall: Among about 179 million T cells, an earlier analysis found around 100 million unique TCR beta sequences. Study findings and constraints: Altogether, some 170 TCR beta chains were recorded as cytomegalovirus-associated. Presence/absence analyses assumed roughly uniform sequencing depth across donors.

The PCR used 60 Vbeta and 13 Jbeta primers. Sequenced by immunoSEQ multiplex PCR; TCRdb stores in-frame clones only, minus some. This sample's clone table lists about 92,000 clones. Input material: PBMCs. V usage is TRBV5-4 and J usage is TRBJ2-7; D not resolved. The source of this sequence is a man aged 50 or older in good health and CMV-seropositive. The CDR3 nucleotides read TGTGCCAGCAGCTTGGACGGGTTATCGGGTTACGAGCAGTACTTC. Translation gives CASSLDGLSGYEQYF.